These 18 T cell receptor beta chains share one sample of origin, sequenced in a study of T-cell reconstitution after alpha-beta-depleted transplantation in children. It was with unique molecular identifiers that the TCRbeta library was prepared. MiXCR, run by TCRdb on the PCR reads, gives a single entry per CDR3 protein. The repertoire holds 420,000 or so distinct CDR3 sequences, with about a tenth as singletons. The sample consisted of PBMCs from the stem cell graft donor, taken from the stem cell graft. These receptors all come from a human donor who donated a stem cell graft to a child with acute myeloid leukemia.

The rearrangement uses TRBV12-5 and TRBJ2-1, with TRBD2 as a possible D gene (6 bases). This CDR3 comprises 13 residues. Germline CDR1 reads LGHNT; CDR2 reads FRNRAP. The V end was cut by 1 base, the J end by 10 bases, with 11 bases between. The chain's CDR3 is CASGLGGTSEQFF. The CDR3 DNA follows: TGTGCTAGTGGTTTGGGAGGGACTTCAGAGCAGTTCTTC.

The CDR3, as DNA: TGTGCCAGCAGTTTGAGGCAAGCAGGGGCGCGTGGCTACACCTTC. It is translated as CASSLRQAGARGYTF. The V gene is TRBV12-3 or TRBV12-4, the J gene TRBJ1-2; D is possibly TRBD1 (6 bases). The CDR3 runs to 15 residues. V was trimmed by 3 bases and J by 7 bases, leaving 18 bases between them.

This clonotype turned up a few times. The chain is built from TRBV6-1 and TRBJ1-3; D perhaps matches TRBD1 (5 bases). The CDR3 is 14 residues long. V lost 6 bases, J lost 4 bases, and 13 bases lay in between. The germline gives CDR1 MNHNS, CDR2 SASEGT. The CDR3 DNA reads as TGTGCCAGCAGCCGCTCGGGGGACGGAAACACCATATATTTT. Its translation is CASSRSGDGNTIYF.

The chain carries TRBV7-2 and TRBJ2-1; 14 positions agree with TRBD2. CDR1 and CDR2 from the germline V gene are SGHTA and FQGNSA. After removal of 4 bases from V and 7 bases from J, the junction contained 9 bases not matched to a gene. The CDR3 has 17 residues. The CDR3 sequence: CASSSKSGTSGRNEQFF. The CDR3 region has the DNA TGTGCCAGCAGCTCCAAGTCCGGGACTAGCGGGAGAAATGAGCAGTTCTTC.

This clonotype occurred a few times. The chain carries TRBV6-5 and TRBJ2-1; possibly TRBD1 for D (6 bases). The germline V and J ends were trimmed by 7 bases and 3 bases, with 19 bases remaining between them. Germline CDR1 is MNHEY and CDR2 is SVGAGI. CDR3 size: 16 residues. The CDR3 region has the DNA TGTGCCAGCACCCTCCGCAACACACAGGGCTACAATGAGCAGTTCTTC. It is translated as CASTLRNTQGYNEQFF.

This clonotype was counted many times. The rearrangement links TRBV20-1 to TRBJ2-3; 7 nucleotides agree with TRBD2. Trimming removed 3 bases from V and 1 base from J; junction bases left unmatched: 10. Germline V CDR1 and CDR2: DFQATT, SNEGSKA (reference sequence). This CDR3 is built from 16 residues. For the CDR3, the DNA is TGCAGTGCTAGCCCCGCTGCGGGAGCCCGCACAGATACGCAGTATTTT. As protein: CSASPAAGARTDTQYF.

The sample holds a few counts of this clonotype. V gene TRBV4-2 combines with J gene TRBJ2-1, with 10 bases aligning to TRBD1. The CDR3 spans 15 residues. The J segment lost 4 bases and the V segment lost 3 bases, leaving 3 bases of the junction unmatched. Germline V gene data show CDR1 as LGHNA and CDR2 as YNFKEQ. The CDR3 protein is CASSQGQGNYNEQFF. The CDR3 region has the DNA TGTGCCAGCAGCCAGGGACAGGGGAATTACAATGAGCAGTTCTTC.

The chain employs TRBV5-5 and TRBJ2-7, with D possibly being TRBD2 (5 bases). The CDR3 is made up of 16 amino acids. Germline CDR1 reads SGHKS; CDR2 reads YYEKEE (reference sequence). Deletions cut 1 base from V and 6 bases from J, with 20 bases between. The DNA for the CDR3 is TGTGCCAGCAGCTTGAGCCGGGCCTCAGATCGGGGCGAGCAGTACTTC. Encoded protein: CASSLSRASDRGEQYF.

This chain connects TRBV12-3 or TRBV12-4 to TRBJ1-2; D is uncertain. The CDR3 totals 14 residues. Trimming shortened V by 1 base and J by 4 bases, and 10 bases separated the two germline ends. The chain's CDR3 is CASSLVGNRYGYTF. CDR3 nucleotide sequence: TGTGCCAGCAGTTTAGTCGGCAACCGCTATGGCTACACCTTC.

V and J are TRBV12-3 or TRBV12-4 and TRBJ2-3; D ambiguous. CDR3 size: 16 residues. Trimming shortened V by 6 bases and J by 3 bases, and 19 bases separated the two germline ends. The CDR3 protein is CASSSDSRLRTDTQYF. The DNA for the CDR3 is TGTGCCAGCAGCAGCGACTCAAGGCTGAGGACAGATACGCAGTATTTT.

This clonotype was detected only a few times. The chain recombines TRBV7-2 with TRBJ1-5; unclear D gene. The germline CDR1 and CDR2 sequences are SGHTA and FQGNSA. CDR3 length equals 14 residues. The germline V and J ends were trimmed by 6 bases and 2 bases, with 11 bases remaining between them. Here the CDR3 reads CASRQDGGNQPQHF. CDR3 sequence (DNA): TGTGCCAGCAGACAAGACGGGGGCAATCAGCCCCAGCATTTT.

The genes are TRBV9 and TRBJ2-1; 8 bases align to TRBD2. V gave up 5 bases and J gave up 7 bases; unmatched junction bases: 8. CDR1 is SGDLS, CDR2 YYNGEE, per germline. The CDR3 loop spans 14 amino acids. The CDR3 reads CASRAGGGENEQFF. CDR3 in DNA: TGTGCCAGCAGGGCGGGAGGAGGGGAAAATGAGCAGTTCTTC.

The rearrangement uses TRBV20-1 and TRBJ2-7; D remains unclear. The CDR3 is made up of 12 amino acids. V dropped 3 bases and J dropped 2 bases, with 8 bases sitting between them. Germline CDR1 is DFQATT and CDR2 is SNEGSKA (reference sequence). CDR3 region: CSASFGTYEQYF. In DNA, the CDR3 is TGCAGTGCTAGCTTCGGTACCTACGAGCAGTACTTC.

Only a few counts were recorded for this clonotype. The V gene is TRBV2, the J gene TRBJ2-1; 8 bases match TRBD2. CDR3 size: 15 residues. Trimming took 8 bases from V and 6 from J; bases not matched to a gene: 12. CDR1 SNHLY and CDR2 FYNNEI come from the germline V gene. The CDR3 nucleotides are TGTGCCAGCGGGAGCGGGAGTGTTAGGCTCAATGAGCAGTTCTTC. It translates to CASGSGSVRLNEQFF.

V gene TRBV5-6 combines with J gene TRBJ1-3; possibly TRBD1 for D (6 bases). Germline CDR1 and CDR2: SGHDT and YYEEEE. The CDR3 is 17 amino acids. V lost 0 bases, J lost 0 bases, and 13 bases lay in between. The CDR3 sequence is CASSLGTAFYSGNTIYF. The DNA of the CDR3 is TGTGCCAGCAGCTTGGGGACAGCGTTTTACTCTGGAAACACCATATATTTT.

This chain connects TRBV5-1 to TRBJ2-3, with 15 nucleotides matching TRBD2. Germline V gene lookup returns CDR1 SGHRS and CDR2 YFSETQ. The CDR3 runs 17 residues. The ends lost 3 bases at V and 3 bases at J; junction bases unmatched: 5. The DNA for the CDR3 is TGCGCCAGCAGCTCACTGGGACTAGCGGGGGGTACAGATACGCAGTATTTT. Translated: CASSSLGLAGGTDTQYF. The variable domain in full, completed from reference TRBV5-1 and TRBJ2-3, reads KAGVTQTPRYLIKTRGQQVTLSCSPISGHRSVSWYQQTPGQGLQFLFEYFSETQRNKGNFPGRFSGRQFSNSRSEMNVSTLELGDSALYLCASSSLGLAGGTDTQYFGPGTRLTVL.

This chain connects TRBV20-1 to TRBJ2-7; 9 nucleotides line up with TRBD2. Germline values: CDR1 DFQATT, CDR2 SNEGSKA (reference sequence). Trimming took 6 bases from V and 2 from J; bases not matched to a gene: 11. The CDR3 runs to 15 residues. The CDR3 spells CSAPRVPSGTYEQYF. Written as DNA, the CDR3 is TGCAGTGCCCCCCGGGTGCCTAGCGGGACCTACGAGCAGTACTTC.

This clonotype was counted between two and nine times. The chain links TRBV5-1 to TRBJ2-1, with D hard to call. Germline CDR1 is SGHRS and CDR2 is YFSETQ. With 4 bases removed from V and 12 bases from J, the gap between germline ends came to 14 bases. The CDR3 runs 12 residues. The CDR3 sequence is CASSPSYELQFF. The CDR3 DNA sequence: TGCGCCAGCAGCCCCTCCTACGAGCTGCAGTTCTTC.